The sequence of this TCR beta chain was determined in a study of cytomegalovirus exposure and HLA in healthy donors (dated by TCRdb to the late 2010s). For context, the study as a whole: In an earlier analysis of fewer than 750 of the donors, approximately 260 Gb of sequence data and 100 million or so unique TCR beta sequences from roughly 180 million T cells were reported. High-throughput TCR immunosequencing, statistical association of individual TCRs with disease status, and machine learning were combined to predict cytomegalovirus infection status. Class I and class II HLA loci were covered by the typing at four-digit resolution. All discovery cohort repertoires had been generated using a single sequencing platform. Donor age, sex, ethnicity and CMV serostatus were compiled together with the repertoire data. An early release covering roughly 640 HLA-typed donors comprised 300 to 350 gigabases of sequencing data and about 90 million unique TCR sequences. The number of typed donors differed by locus: about 629-630 for A, B, C, DRB1 and DQB1; some 500 for DQA1; some 610 for DPA1; and roughly 450 for DPB1. An earlier analysis of approximately 500 of the donors applied high-throughput TCR beta sequencing to assess whether each TCR beta V gene segment acted as functional or pseudogenic. Along with the roughly 670-subject first cohort, a separate validation cohort of 120 different subjects was used. Because of strong linkage in the cohort, roughly five DR-DQ haplotypes were treated as single units for association and clustering. In a later genetic analysis, genome-wide SNP genotypes for about three fifths of the 666 donors were used, and that subset was treated as a discovery cohort. The T cell repertoires of 550 to 850 subjects were profiled by immunosequencing and related to cytomegalovirus serostatus. The study aimed to test whether cataloging public T cell receptors could reveal signatures of past pathogen exposure. A later analysis re-examined previously published TCR beta repertoires from about 670 donors and added high-resolution HLA genotyping to investigate patterns of TCR occurrence. Among the roughly 390 genotyped donors, approximately 82% belonged to the genetic ancestry cluster associated with self-reported Caucasian donors. Among a few hundred genotyped donors of the cohort, an average of approximately 250,000 unique TCR beta nucleotide sequences were sequenced per donor, roughly a sixth of them non-productive. Rather than drawing on any new phenotypic data, the later analysis identified candidate immune exposures from TCR beta sequences and the way those sequences occurred across donors.

Preparation of the library involved the immunoSEQ multiplex PCR assay. A mixture of 60 forward primers for TCR Vbeta segments and 13 reverse primers for TCR Jbeta segments was used in the multiplex PCR. The CDR3 region of rearranged TCR beta genes was amplified from genomic DNA with a multiplex PCR assay. The amplified TCR beta libraries were sequenced on the Illumina HiSeq System as 87-base-pair reads. Processing in the source paper ran as follows. Across the 600 to 700 repertoires, a later analysis counted tens of millions of unique TCR beta chains, some 11 million of which were shared by at least two donors. Raw reads were error-corrected and collapsed into unique sequences by a nearest-neighbor algorithm in which closely related sequences were merged to remove PCR and sequencing errors. To assign V, D and J gene segments, CDR3 sequences were aligned to IMGT reference sequences. Each retained sequence needed at least a six-nucleotide match to both a V gene segment and a J gene segment. Rearrangements were called productive when the CDR3 lacked stop codons and stayed in frame with V and J; all others were non-productive. CDR3 was defined according to IMGT convention as the region running from the second conserved V-encoded cysteine to the conserved J-encoded phenylalanine. The earlier analysis of a few hundred of the donors excluded sequences that lacked an unambiguous match to a single V gene segment. An earlier analysis of under 750 of the donors called V segments functional above 56.7% productive rearrangements and segregating when the between-donor standard deviation exceeded 5%. A statistical classification framework was built for diagnosing cytomegalovirus status from the catalog of TCR beta chain sequences. V and J gene assignment, in a later analysis, came from comparing TCR nucleotide sequences with IMGT/GENE-DB human TR gene sequences. Using the TCRdist pipeline, a later analysis assigned CDR3 sequences along with most-parsimonious VDJ recombination scenarios. A later analysis defined each TCR beta chain by its CDR3 amino acid sequence plus V-gene family, and excluded reads lacking a unique V-gene family. A later analysis removed several hundred highly shared, low-generation-probability nucleotide sequences to deal with suspected cross-contamination and a sequencing artifact. For each public chain, a later analysis derived a clonal expansion index from normalized ranks of inferred template counts within each repertoire. In a later analysis, generation probabilities were computed using a VDJ recombination model fitted to out-of-frame rearrangements, and the results were checked against IGoR. Hypergeometric tests were used in a later analysis to score TCR-TCR, TCR-HLA and TCR-CMV co-occurrence, with a repertoire-size bias correction applied to the TCR pairs. A later analysis estimated false discovery rates by permuting HLA or CMV assignments 20 times. In a later analysis, co-occurring TCRs were grouped using DBSCAN, and TCRdist sequence similarity was added for clustering within HLA-allele-positive subsets. Co-occurrence clustering excluded repertoires with fewer than 30,000 or more than 120,000 public chains, plus five with anomalous nucleotide sharing. In its TCRdb copy, this immuneACCESS table keeps in-frame sequences only and misses some clones. Where compared with another copy, unresolved V genes explain less than half of these, and the others have no known cause. V and J calls plus clone size are reproduced from that table; the DNA served to infer D and trimming. For this sample the table gives more than 150,000 clones, of which 75% to 90% were detected only once. The ten largest clones add up to about 9.3% of the sample.

The cohort was made up of about 670 healthy bone marrow donors. At the time of sampling, every cohort member was nominally healthy, though immune exposures that went unrecorded were likely present. The donor was CMV seropositive and was included in the group of 250 to 300 seropositive cohort members. Each donor provided a peripheral blood sample, and peripheral blood mononuclear cells were used for TCR beta sequencing. Genomic DNA was extracted from the blood cell samples with the Qiagen DNeasy Blood Extraction Kit. About this clone: This clone's antigen is unknown. No base qualities exist here, and no much larger clone lies one base off it.

General study outcomes and caveats: A later analysis reported that several top co-occurrence clusters appeared linked to parvovirus B19, influenza, CMV and Epstein-Barr virus. In a later analysis, TCR association rates were found to vary across HLA loci, with the most associated TCRs seen for DRB1 alleles and the fewest for HLA-C alleles. In a later genetic analysis, a missense DCLRE1C variant was associated with V-gene and J-gene trimming of TCR beta chains, and the association was replicated in an independent cohort. Cytomegalovirus status was reported to be diagnosed by the classifier with high specificity and sensitivity in both the original and validation cohorts. About 17 rarely observed V segments, including chromosome 9 orphons, were excluded from the earlier analysis of approximately 600 of the donors because counts were too low. Only TCR beta chains were sequenced in this cohort, and the absence of alpha or paired-chain data limited detectable features. Presence/absence analyses assumed roughly uniform sequencing depth across donors, an assumption that may not hold. The authors suggested that the approach could potentially be generalized to other disease states and immunological phenotypes. In an earlier analysis of around 500 of the donors, most TCR beta V segments appeared in productive rearrangements about 87% or about 30% of the time, broadly matching IMGT annotations. In a later analysis, most CMV-associated TCR beta chains were found to appear HLA-restricted, with HLA associations seemingly driven largely by CMV exposure. Because HLA typing was unavailable for some donors at each locus, only the typed subset was used in association tests. Most TCR sequences were seen in very few donors, while some public TCRs were found in many individuals. In vitro tests confirmed that a few of the cytomegalovirus-associated TCR beta chains recognize cytomegalovirus antigens. Correlated functional status among segregating V segments might be attributable to linkage disequilibrium, but an unknown experimental factor could not be ruled out. In a later analysis, HLA-associated TCR beta chains showed more clonal expansion and lower generation probabilities than non-associated chains that were equally common. A total of roughly 160 TCR beta chains were listed by the study as associated with cytomegalovirus. The only immune exposure information available for the cohort was CMV serostatus. A further reported finding was that TCR beta sequences accurately predicted the HLA-A and HLA-B alleles for most subjects in the first cohort. Assigning TCR associations to individual alleles was difficult when HLA alleles, especially DR and DQ, strongly co-occurred. A cluster of highly shared sequence variants was judged likely to be a technical artifact of the sequencing pipeline. Because the 87-base-pair reads could not distinguish some IMGT-functional V segments, including TRBV6-2 and TRBV6-3, those segments were excluded. In a later analysis, 15,000 to 20,000 TCR beta sequences were associated with specific HLA alleles at a false discovery rate of 0.05. In a later genetic analysis, fewer N-insertions in productive TCRs were reported among donors in an Asian-associated ancestry cluster than the roughly 700-donor mean.

The CDR3 contains 15 residues, cysteine and phenylalanine counted. The only DNA kept is the CDR3, 45 bases in frame from the first base. CDR1 SGHTA and CDR2 FQGNSA were looked up in the germline V gene. V lost 4 bases and J lost 0 bases; the stretch between them is 13 bases long. The V and J segments used are TRBV7-2 and TRBJ2-7, and possibly TRBD1, on 6 matching bases. The source material was PBMCs. The TCR originated in a man aged 18 to 35 in good health and CMV-seropositive. The CDR3 amino acid sequence is: CASSYVGHPSYEQYF. The DNA is as follows: TGTGCCAGCAGCTACGTGGGACACCCCTCCTACGAGCAGTACTTC.